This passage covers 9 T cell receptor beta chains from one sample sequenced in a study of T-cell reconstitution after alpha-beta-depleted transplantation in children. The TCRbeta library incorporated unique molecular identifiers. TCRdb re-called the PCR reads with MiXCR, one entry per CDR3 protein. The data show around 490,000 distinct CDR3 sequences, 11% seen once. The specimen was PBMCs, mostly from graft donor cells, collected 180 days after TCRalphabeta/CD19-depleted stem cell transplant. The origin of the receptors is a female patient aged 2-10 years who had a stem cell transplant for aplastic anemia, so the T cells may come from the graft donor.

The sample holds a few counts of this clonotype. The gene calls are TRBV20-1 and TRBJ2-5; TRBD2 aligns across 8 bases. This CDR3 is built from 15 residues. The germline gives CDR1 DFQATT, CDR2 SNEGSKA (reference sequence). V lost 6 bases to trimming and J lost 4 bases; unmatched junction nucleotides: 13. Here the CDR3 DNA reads TGCAGTGCCCAACGGGGGGGGCCGGGTGTAGAGACCCAGTACTTC. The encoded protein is CSAQRGGPGVETQYF.

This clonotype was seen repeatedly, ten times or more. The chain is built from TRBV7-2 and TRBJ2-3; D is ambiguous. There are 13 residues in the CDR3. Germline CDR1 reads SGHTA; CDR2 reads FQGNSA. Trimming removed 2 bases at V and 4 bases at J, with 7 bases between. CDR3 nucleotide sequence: TGTGCCAGCAGCTTAAAGGGCCCAGATACGCAGTATTTT. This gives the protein CASSLKGPDTQYF.

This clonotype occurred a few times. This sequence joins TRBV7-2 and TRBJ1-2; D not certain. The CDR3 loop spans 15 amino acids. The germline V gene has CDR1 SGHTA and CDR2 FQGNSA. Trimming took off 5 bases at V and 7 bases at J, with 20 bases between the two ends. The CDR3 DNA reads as TGTGCCAGCAGCACCCGGGAGGCGGGATTTCTTGGCTACACCTTC. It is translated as CASSTREAGFLGYTF.

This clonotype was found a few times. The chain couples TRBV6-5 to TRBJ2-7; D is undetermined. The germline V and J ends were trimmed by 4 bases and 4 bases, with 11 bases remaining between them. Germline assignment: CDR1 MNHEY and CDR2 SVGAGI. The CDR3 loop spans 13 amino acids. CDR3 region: CASSSESGYEQYF. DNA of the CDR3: TGTGCCAGCAGTTCGGAATCTGGGTACGAGCAGTACTTC.

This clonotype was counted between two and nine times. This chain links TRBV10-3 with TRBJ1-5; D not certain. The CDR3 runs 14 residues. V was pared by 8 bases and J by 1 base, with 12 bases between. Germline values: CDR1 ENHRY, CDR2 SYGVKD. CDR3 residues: CAIAAEMSNQPQHF. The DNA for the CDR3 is TGTGCCATCGCGGCGGAAATGAGCAATCAGCCCCAGCATTTT.

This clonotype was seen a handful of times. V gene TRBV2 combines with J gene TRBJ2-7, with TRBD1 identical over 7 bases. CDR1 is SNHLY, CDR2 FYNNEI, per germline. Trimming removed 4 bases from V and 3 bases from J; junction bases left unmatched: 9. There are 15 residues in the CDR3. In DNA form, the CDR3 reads TGTGCCAGCAGTGTTGGAGACAGGGCACGCTACGAGCAGTACTTC. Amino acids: CASSVGDRARYEQYF.

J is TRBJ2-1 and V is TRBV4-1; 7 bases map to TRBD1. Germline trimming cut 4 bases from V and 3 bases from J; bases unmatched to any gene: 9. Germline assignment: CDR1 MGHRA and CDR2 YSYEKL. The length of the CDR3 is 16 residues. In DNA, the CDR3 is TGCGCCAGCAGCCTTCCTCAGGGGGTGGGCTACAATGAGCAGTTCTTC. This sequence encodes CASSLPQGVGYNEQFF.

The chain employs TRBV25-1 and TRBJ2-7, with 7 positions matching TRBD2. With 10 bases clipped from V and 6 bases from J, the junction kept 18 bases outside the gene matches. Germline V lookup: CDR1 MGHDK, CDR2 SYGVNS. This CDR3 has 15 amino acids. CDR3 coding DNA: TGTGCCACCAGACCTTCGGGTTCCTGGGGGGGCGAGCAGTACGTC. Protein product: CATRPSGSWGGEQYV.

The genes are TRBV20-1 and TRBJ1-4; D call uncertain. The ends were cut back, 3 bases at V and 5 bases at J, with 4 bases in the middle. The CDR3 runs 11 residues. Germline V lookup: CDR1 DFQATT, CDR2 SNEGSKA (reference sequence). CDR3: CSARENEKLFF. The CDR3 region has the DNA TGCAGTGCTAGGGAAAATGAAAAACTGTTTTTT.